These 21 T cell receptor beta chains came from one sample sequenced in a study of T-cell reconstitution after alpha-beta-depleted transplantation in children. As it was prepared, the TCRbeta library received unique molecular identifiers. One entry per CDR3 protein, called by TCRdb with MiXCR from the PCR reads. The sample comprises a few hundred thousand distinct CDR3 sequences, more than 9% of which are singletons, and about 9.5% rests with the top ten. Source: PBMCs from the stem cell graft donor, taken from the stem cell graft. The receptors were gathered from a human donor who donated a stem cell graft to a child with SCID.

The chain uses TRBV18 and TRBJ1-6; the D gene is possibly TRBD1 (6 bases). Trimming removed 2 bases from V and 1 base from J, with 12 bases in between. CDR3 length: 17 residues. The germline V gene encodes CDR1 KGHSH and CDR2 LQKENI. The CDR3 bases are TGTGCCAGCTCACCAGAATCCGGACAGTCCTATAATTCACCCCTCCACTTT. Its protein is CASSPESGQSYNSPLHF.

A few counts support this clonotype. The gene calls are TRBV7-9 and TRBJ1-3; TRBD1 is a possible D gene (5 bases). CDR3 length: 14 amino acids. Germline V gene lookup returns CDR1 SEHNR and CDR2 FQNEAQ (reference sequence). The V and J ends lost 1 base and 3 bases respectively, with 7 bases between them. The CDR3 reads CASSLEGVGNTIYF. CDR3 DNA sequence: TGTGCCAGCAGCTTAGAAGGGGTTGGAAACACCATATATTTT. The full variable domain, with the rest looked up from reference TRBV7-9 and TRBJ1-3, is DTGVSQNPRHKITKRGQNVTFRCDPISEHNRLYWYRQTLGQGPEFLTYFQNEAQLEKSRLLSDRFSAERPKGSFSTLEIQRTEQGDSAMYLCASSLEGVGNTIYFGEGSWLTVV.

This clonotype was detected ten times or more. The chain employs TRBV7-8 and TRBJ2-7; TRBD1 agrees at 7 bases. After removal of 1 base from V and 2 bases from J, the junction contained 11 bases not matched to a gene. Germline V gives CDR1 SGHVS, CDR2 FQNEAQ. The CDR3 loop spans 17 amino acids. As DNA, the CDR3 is TGTGCCAGCAGCTTAGTGCCATTGGGGCAGGGGGCCTACGAGCAGTACTTC. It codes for CASSLVPLGQGAYEQYF.

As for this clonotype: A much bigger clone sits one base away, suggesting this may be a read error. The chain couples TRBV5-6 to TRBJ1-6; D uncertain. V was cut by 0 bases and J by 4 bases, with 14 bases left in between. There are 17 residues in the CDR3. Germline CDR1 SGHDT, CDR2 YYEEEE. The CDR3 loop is CASSLDGRIRYNSPLHF. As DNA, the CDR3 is TGTGCCAGCAGCTTGGACGGGAGAATTCGATATAATTCACCCCTCCACTTT.

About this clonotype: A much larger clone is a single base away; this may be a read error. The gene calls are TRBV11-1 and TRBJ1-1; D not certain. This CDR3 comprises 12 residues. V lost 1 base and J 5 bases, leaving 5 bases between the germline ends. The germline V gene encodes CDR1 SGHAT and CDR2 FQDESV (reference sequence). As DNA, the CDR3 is TGTGCCAGCAGCTTAGACAAGACTGAAGCTTTCTTT. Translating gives CASSLDKTEAFF.

CDR3: CASSSRGGQLYGYTF. CDR3 nucleotide sequence: TGTGCCAGCAGTTCGCGGGGGGGCCAGCTCTATGGCTACACCTTC. The chain links TRBV12-3 or TRBV12-4 to TRBJ1-2; tentative D call: TRBD1 (6 bases). The CDR3 sequence is 15 residues long. V gave up 4 bases and J gave up 4 bases, with 16 bases separating them.

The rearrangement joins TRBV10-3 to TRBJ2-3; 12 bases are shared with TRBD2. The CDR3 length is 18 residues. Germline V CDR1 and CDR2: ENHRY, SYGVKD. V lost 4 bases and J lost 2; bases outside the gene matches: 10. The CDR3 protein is CAISATSLAGGDTDTQYF. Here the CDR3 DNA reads TGTGCCATCAGTGCCACGAGCCTAGCGGGGGGGGACACAGATACGCAGTATTTT.

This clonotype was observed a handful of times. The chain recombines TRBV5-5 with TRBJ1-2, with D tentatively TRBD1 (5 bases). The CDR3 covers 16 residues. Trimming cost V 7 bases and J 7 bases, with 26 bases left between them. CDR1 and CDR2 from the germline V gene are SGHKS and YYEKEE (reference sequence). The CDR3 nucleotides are TGTGCCAGCGACTCGGGGACGTGGACCGTACTATCTGGCTACACCTTC. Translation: CASDSGTWTVLSGYTF.

In DNA form, the CDR3 reads TGTGCCAGCAGCTTAAGGGGTACGGGGGGCACTGAAGCTTTCTTT. Its protein is CASSLRGTGGTEAFF. This chain links TRBV7-3 with TRBJ1-1, with D possibly TRBD1 on 5 matching bases. The germline gives CDR1 SGHTA, CDR2 FQGTGA. The CDR3 contains 15 residues. V gave up 1 base and J gave up 4 bases, with 13 bases separating them.

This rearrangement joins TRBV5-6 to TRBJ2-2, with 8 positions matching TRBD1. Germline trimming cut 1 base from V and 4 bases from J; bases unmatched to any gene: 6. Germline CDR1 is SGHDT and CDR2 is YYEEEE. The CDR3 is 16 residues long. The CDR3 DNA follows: TGTGCCAGCAGCTTGATTCAGGGGGCGCGCACCGGGGAGCTGTTTTTT. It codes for CASSLIQGARTGELFF.

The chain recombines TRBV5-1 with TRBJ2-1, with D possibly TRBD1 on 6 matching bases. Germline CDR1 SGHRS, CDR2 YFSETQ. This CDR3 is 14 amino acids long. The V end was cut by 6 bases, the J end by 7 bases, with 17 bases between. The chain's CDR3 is CASTETTRGNEQFF. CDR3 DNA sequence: TGCGCCAGCACCGAAACCACCAGGGGTAATGAGCAGTTCTTC.

The CDR3 protein is CASSQDVRGGKNIQYF. The CDR3 DNA reads as TGTGCCAGCAGCCAAGATGTCAGGGGAGGCAAAAACATTCAGTACTTC. The rearrangement links TRBV4-2 to TRBJ2-4; D is possibly TRBD1 or TRBD2 (6 bases each). Germline V gene lookup returns CDR1 LGHNA and CDR2 YNFKEQ. The CDR3 totals 16 residues. V shed 0 bases and J shed 3 bases, with 12 bases lying between them.

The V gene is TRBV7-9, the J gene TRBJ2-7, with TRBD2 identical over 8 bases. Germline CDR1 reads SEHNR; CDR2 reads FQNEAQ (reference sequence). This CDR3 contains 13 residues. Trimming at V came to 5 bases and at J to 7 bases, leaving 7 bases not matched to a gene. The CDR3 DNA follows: TGTGCCAGCAGCGGGACTAGTCTCTTAGAGCAGTACTTC. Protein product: CASSGTSLLEQYF.

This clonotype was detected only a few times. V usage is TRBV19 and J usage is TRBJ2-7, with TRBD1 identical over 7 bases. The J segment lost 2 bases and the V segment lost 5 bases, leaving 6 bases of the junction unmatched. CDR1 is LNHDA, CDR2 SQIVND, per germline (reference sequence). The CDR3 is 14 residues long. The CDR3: CASSWTGDTYEQYF. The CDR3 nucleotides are TGTGCCAGTAGTTGGACAGGAGATACCTACGAGCAGTACTTC.

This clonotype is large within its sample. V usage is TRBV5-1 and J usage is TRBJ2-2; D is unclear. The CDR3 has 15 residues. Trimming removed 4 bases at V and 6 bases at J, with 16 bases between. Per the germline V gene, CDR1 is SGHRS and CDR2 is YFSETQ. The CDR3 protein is CASSTFDLPPGELFF. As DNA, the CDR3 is TGCGCCAGCAGCACCTTCGACCTTCCCCCCGGGGAGCTGTTTTTT.

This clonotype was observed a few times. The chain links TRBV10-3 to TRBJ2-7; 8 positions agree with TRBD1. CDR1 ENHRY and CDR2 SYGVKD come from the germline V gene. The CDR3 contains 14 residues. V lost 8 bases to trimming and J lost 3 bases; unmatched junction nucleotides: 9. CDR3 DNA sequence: TGTGCCATCGGCCCTGAAACAGGGGGCTACGAGCAGTACTTC. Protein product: CAIGPETGGYEQYF.

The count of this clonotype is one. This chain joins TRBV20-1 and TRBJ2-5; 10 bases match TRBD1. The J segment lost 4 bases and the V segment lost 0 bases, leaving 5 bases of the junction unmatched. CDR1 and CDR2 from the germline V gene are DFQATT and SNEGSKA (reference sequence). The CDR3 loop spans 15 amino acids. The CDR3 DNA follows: TGCAGTGCTAGAGATATCGGGACAGGGGTAGAGACCCAGTACTTC. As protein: CSARDIGTGVETQYF.

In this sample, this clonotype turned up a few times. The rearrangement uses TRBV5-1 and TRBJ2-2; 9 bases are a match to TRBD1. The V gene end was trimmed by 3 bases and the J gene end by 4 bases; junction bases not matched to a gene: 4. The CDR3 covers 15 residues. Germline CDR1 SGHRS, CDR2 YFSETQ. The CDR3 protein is CASSSRQGGTGELFF. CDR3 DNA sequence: TGCGCCAGCAGCTCAAGACAGGGGGGCACCGGGGAGCTGTTTTTT.

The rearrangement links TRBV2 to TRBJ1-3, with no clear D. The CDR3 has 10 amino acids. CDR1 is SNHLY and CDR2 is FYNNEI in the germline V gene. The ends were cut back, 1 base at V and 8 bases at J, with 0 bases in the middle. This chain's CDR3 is CASSEDTIYF. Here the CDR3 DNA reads TGTGCCAGCAGTGAAGACACCATATATTTT.

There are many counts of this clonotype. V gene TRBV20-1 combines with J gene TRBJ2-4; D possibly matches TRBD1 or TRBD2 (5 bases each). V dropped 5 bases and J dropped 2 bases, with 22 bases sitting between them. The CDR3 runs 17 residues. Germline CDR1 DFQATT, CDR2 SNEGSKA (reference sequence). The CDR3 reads CSAYGTGGSLPKNIQYF. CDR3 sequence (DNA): TGCAGTGCTTACGGGACGGGCGGAAGTTTGCCCAAAAACATTCAGTACTTC.

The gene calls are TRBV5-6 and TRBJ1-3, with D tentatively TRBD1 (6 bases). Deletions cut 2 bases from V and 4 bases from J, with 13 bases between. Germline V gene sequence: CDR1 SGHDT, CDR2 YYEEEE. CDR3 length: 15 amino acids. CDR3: CASSFTGLRGNTIYF. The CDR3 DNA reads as TGTGCCAGCAGCTTCACAGGGCTACGGGGAAACACCATATATTTT. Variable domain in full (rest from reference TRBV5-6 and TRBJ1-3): DAGVTQSPTHLIKTRGQQVTLRCSPKSGHDTVSWYQQALGQGPQFIFQYYEEEERQRGNFPDRFSGHQFPNYSSELNVNALLLGDSALYLCASSFTGLRGNTIYFGEGSWLTVV.